This T cell receptor (beta chain) was retrieved from a study of blood T cell repertoires in COVID-19. Libraries were prepared by immunoSEQ multiplex PCR; TCRdb keeps only in-frame clonotypes and omits some of them. The table lists 85,000 to 95,000 clones, 86% of them singletons, with about 19% in the top ten. From germline, CDR1 is MGHDK and CDR2 SYGVNS. The CDR3 length is 12 residues. Trimming removed 6 bases from V and 9 bases from J, with 11 bases in between. This chain links TRBV25-1 with TRBJ2-2; D gene uncertain. This clonotype was sampled from an elderly woman with acute or convalescent COVID-19. Sequenced input: peripheral blood. The CDR3 sequence is CASSNTPRELFF. The CDR3 nucleotides are TGTGCCAGCAGCAACACCCCCAGGGAGCTGTTTTTT.